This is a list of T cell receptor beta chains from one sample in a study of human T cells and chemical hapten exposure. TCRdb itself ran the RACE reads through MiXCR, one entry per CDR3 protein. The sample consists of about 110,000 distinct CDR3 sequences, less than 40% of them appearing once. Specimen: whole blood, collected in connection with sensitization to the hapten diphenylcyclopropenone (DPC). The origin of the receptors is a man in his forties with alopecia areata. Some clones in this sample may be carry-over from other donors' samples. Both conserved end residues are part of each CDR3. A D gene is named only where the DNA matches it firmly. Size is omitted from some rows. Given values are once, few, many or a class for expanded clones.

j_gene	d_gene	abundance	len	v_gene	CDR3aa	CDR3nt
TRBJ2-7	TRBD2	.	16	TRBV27	CASTPRLAGGPYEQYF	TGTGCCAGCACCCCTCGGCTAGCGGGAGGGCCTTACGAGCAGTACTTC
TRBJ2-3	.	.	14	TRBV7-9	CASSAPRLPDTQYF	TGTGCCAGCAGCGCGCCCCGTCTACCAGATACGCAGTATTTT
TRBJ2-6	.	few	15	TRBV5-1	CASRAQTSGANVLTF	TGCGCCAGCAGAGCACAGACCTCTGGGGCCAACGTCCTGACTTTC
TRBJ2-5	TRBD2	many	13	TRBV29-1	CGGGSPPKETQYF	TGCGGCGGCGGGAGCCCTCCTAAAGAGACCCAGTACTTC
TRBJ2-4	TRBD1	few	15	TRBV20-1	CSARDSGGGGNIQYF	TGCAGTGCTAGAGACTCAGGGGGCGGTGGAAACATTCAGTACTTC
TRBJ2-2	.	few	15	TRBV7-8	CASSLADGDAGELFF	TGTGCCAGCAGCTTAGCGGACGGAGACGCCGGGGAGCTGTTTTTT
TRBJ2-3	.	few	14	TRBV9	CASSDGWRGDTQYF	TGTGCCAGCAGCGATGGGTGGCGGGGAGATACGCAGTATTTT
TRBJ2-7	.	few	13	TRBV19	CASNPGTLSEQYF	TGTGCCAGTAACCCCGGGACGCTGTCTGAGCAGTACTTC
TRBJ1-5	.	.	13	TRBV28	CASSAYSGWPQHF	TGTGCCAGCAGTGCTTACTCAGGGTGGCCCCAGCATTTT
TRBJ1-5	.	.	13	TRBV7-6	CASAEDPQRPQHF	TGTGCCAGCGCCGAGGATCCCCAGCGGCCCCAGCATTTT
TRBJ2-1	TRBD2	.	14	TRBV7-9	CASSLVRLADEQFF	TGTGCCAGCAGCTTAGTCCGACTAGCTGATGAGCAGTTCTTC
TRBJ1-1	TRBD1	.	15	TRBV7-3	CASSSTGAGGTEAFF	TGTGCCAGCAGCTCGACAGGGGCGGGGGGCACTGAAGCTTTCTTT
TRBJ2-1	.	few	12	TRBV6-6	CASSYGVGEQFF	TGTGCCAGCAGTTACGGGGTCGGGGAGCAGTTCTTC
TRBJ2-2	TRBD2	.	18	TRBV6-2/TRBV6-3	CASRMTSGSLGNTGELFF	TGTGCCAGCAGGATGACTAGCGGGAGCCTGGGGAACACCGGGGAGCTGTTTTTT
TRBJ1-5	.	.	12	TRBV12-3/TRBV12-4	CASSFWGQPQHF	TGTGCCAGCAGTTTTTGGGGTCAGCCCCAGCATTTT
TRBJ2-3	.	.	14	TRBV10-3	CAIRLDGGTDTQYF	TGTGCCATCAGACTTGACGGGGGAACAGATACGCAGTATTTT